The next 15 T cell receptor beta chains were all read from a single sample in a study of shared clonotypes between healthy human individuals. Profiling relied on immunoSEQ multiplex PCR, and the TCRdb table lists in-frame clones only, not all of them. In the table there are about 600,000 clones, approximately 97% of which are singletons. Sequencing input: naive CD4+ T cells sorted from blood. Subset specified: CD45RA+ positively selected. These receptors were taken from a woman between 25 and 40 years old in good health.

The chain carries TRBV2 and TRBJ2-1; no clear D. Trimming took off 8 bases at V and 5 bases at J, with 16 bases between the two ends. This CDR3 is built from 14 residues. The germline CDR1 and CDR2 sequences are SNHLY and FYNNEI. The CDR3 spells CASGLSPIDNEQFF. The CDR3 DNA reads as TGTGCCAGCGGGCTGAGTCCGATCGACAATGAGCAGTTCTTC.

This chain links TRBV6-5 with TRBJ1-2, with TRBD1 matching 10 bases. CDR3 length equals 16 residues. Germline V gene data show CDR1 as MNHEY and CDR2 as SVGAGI. With V trimmed by 2 bases and J by 5 bases, 8 bases remained unmatched. The CDR3 sequence is CASSYRRQGAGYGYTF. The CDR3 DNA reads as TGTGCCAGCAGTTACCGCAGACAGGGGGCGGGTTATGGCTACACCTTC.

J is TRBJ2-7 and V is TRBV7-8; 8 positions match TRBD2. Trimming removed 5 bases from V and 7 bases from J; junction bases left unmatched: 13. The CDR3 is 15 amino acids. CDR1 SGHVS and CDR2 FQNEAQ come from the germline V gene. Here the CDR3 reads CASSLGTSVLGEQYF. The CDR3, as DNA: TGTGCCAGCAGCCTAGGGACTAGTGTTTTGGGGGAGCAGTACTTC.

This clone appeared once. Other DNA sequences in this sample translate to the same CDR3. The V and J genes are TRBV18 and TRBJ2-7; a weak D match, TRBD1 (5 bases). V shed 2 bases and J shed 2 bases, with 10 bases lying between them. The CDR3 is 14 amino acids. Per the germline V gene, CDR1 is KGHSH and CDR2 is LQKENI. CDR3: CASSPDQGPYEQYF. The CDR3 coding sequence is TGTGCCAGCTCACCAGACCAGGGCCCCTACGAGCAGTACTTC.

The V call is TRBV29-1, the J call TRBJ1-2, with 8 bases identical to TRBD1. Looked up from germline, CDR1 is SQVTM and CDR2 is ANQGSEA. The CDR3 length is 13 residues. Trimming cost V 6 bases and J 4 bases; bases outside gene matches: 7. CDR3 nucleotides: TGCAGCGTGGGATCAGGGACAGGCTATGGCTACACCTTC. Encoded protein: CSVGSGTGYGYTF.

The rearrangement joins TRBV21-1 to TRBJ1-5. TRBV21-1 is a pseudogene locus. The CDR3 sequence is 15 residues long. This chain's CDR3 is CANVSHLNSNQPQHF. In DNA, the CDR3 is TGTGCCAACGTATCCCACCTGAATAGCAATCAGCCCCAGCATTTT.

The chain uses TRBV7-2 and TRBJ1-2, with D maybe TRBD1 (5 bases). Trimming pared 7 bases from V and 6 bases from J, leaving 15 bases between. There are 13 residues in the CDR3. The germline V gene encodes CDR1 SGHTA and CDR2 FQGNSA. The CDR3 protein is CASTQPGSNGYTF. The CDR3, as DNA: TGTGCCAGCACCCAACCAGGGTCGAATGGCTACACCTTC.

This clone has only one observation. V usage is TRBV2 and J usage is TRBJ2-5; TRBD2 aligns across 12 bases. The V segment lost 4 bases and the J segment 4 bases; nucleotides outside the gene matches: 4. This CDR3 spans 15 amino acids. Germline CDR1 SNHLY, CDR2 FYNNEI. CDR3 protein: CASSAPGLAGETQYF. The CDR3 nucleotides are TGTGCCAGCAGTGCCCCGGGACTAGCGGGAGAGACCCAGTACTTC.

V is TRBV6-1 and J is TRBJ1-5; no firm D call. CDR3 length equals 13 residues. With 3 bases removed from V and 3 bases from J, the gap between germline ends came to 6 bases. Germline loops: CDR1 MNHNS, CDR2 SASEGT. CDR3 sequence reads: CASSERLNQPQHF. CDR3 DNA sequence: TGTGCCAGCAGTGAGAGACTCAATCAGCCCCAGCATTTT.

The chain couples TRBV7-8 to TRBJ2-2; D is uncertain. Germline lookup yields CDR1 SGHVS and CDR2 FQNEAQ. Trimming pared 3 bases from V and 0 bases from J, leaving 14 bases between. The CDR3 has 17 amino acids. The DNA for the CDR3 is TGTGCCAGCAGCTTTAAGCGCCCCACTCCGAACACCGGGGAGCTGTTTTTT. Translated, it gives CASSFKRPTPNTGELFF. The full variable domain, its missing parts supplied by reference TRBV7-8 and TRBJ2-2, is GAGVSQSPRYKVAKRGQDVALRCDPISGHVSLFWYQQALGQGPEFLTYFQNEAQLDKSGLPSDRFFAERPEGSVSTLKIQRTQQEDSAVYLCASSFKRPTPNTGELFFGEGSRLTVL.

In this sample, this clone turned up once. The CDR3 spells CASSSNRGPAQYF. The DNA of the CDR3 is TGTGCCAGCAGCTCTAACAGGGGTCCCGCGCAGTATTTT. This chain connects TRBV5-6 to TRBJ2-3, with 7 bases lining up with TRBD1. V gave up 3 bases and J gave up 10 bases; unmatched junction bases: 8. Germline V lookup: CDR1 SGHDT, CDR2 YYEEEE. The CDR3 spans 13 residues.

The CDR3 region has the DNA TGTGCCAGCAGCCAAGTCTTCACGGCGAGGGGAAACACCATATATTTT. Its translation: CASSQVFTARGNTIYF. The chain uses TRBV14 and TRBJ1-3; no firm D call. Trimming cost V 1 base and J 4 bases, with 14 bases left between them. In germline, CDR1 is SGHDN, CDR2 FVKESK. The CDR3 spans 16 residues. The variable domain in full, with the rest retrieved from reference TRBV14 and TRBJ1-3, is EAGVTQFPSHSVIEKGQTVTLRCDPISGHDNLYWYRRVMGKEIKFLLHFVKESKQDESGMPNNRFLAERTGGTYSTLKVQPAELEDSGVYFCASSQVFTARGNTIYFGEGSWLTVV.

This clone was recorded once. The chain joins TRBV4-2 to TRBJ2-7, with D tentatively TRBD2 (6 bases). The CDR3 runs 16 residues. The germline V and J ends were trimmed by 0 bases and 0 bases, with 12 bases remaining between them. Germline CDR1 LGHNA, CDR2 YNFKEQ. CDR3 protein: CASSQDLARSSYEQYF. The CDR3 nucleotides read TGTGCCAGCAGCCAAGATCTAGCGAGGAGCTCCTACGAGCAGTACTTC.

The chain employs TRBV5-4 and TRBJ2-1, with 7 bases fitting TRBD2. V dropped 0 bases and J dropped 5; count of bases not matched to a gene: 5. The CDR3 is made up of 15 amino acids. The V gene's germline CDR1 is SGHNT and CDR2 YYREEE (reference sequence). The CDR3 nucleotides read TGTGCCAGCAGCTTGGACCTAGCGGAGAACAATGAGCAGTTCTTC. Residues: CASSLDLAENNEQFF. Combining the CDR3 with reference TRBV5-4 and TRBJ2-1 gives the whole variable domain ETGVTQSPTHLIKTRGQQVTLRCSSQSGHNTVSWYQQALGQGPQFIFQYYREEENGRGNFPPRFSGLQFPNYSSELNVNALELDDSALYLCASSLDLAENNEQFFGPGTRLTVL.

The rearrangement uses TRBV15 and TRBJ2-7, with D unresolved. This CDR3 region has 13 residues. Germline V gene sequence: CDR1 LNHNV, CDR2 YYDKDF (reference sequence). V was cut by 0 bases and J by 3 bases, with 6 bases left in between. DNA for the CDR3: TGTGCCACCAGCAGAGATATCAACTACGAGCAGTACTTC. Translating gives CATSRDINYEQYF.